The clone carrying this T cell receptor beta chain was seen once. Its matching antigen is unknown. The sample originates from a study of cytomegalovirus exposure and HLA in healthy donors. Study outcomes and limitations: Diagnosis of cytomegalovirus status made by the classifier reportedly showed high specificity and sensitivity. Rarity held for most TCR sequences, but there were some public TCRs that occurred in many donors.

Clones were read by immunoSEQ multiplex PCR, and TCRdb kept only the in-frame ones, dropping some. There are 250,000 to 300,000 clones in the sample; 65% to 90% occur only once, and about 1% lies in the top ten. CDR3 length: 17 residues. Germline V gene data show CDR1 as LNHDA and CDR2 as SQIVND (reference sequence). Trimming pared 5 bases from V and 1 base from J, leaving 17 bases between. Sequenced sample: PBMCs. V and J are TRBV19 and TRBJ2-2, with D possibly matching TRBD2 (7 bases). This sequence originates from a woman aged 18-30 years in good health and CMV-seronegative. The CDR3 coding sequence is TGTGCCAGTAGTCCGACCTGGCGGGGGCGGAACACCGGGGAGCTGTTTTTT. Translation gives CASSPTWRGRNTGELFF.